This T cell receptor (beta chain) derives from a study of blood T cell repertoires in COVID-19. Germline assignment: CDR1 SGHDT and CDR2 YYEEEE. This CDR3 has 15 residues. Trimming left V 3 bases short and J 0 bases short, with 11 bases between. The table came from immunoSEQ multiplex PCR; TCRdb's copy has only in-frame clones and leaves some out. The sample has roughly 32,000 clones, about nine tenths seen once; the top ten hold more than 0.8%. Sequenced material: peripheral blood. The TCR comes from a man between 65 and 85 years old with active or convalescent COVID-19. V is TRBV5-6 and J is TRBJ2-3; a weak D match, TRBD1 (5 bases). The CDR3 DNA sequence: TGTGCCAGCAGCTGGGGCCTGGGCAGCACAGATACGCAGTATTTT. Translating gives CASSWGLGSTDTQYF.